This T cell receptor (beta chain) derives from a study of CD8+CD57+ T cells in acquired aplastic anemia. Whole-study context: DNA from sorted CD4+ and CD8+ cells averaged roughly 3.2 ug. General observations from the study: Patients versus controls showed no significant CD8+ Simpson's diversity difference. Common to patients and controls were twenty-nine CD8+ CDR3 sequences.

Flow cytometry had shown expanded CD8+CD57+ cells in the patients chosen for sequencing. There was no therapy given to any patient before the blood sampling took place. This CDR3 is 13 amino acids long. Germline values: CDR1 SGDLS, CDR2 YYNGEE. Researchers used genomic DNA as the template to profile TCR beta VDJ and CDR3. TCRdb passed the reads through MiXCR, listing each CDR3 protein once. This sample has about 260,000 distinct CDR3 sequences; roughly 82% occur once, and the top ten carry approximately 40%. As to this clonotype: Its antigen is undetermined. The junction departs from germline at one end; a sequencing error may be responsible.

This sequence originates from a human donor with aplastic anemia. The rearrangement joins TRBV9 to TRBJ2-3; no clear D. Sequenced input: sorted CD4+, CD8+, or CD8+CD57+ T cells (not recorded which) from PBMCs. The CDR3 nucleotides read TGTGCCAGCAGCGTAGGCCAGAACTCCTACAATGAGTTT. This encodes CASSVGQNSYNEF.